This T cell receptor beta chain derives from a study of identical twins. This clonotype was observed a few times. Template switching added a universal primer site, and cDNA bore unique molecular identifiers. Using its own MiXCR run on the 5' RACE reads, TCRdb lists one record per CDR3 protein. The sample consists of about 200,000 distinct CDR3 sequences, roughly 15% of them appearing once. Only healthy Caucasians were included as donors. The sample also formed part of further work on T cells expressing NK-cell markers. According to that study: Sorted T-cell subsets CD3+CD56+NKG2C+, CD3+CD56+NKG2C- and CD3+CD56-NKG2C+ were TCR beta-sequenced. NKG2C+ dominant clonotype frequencies in more than 5 donors were about 1.0-8% of CD8+ T cells.

Sample: CD8+ T cells sorted from blood. This clonotype was sampled from a woman aged 18-29 years in good health.

CDR3 coding DNA: TGTGCCACCAGCGCTCGTAGCGCAGGGGCCCAAGAGACCCAGTACTTC. Translating gives CATSARSAGAQETQYF. The J gene is TRBJ2-5, the V gene TRBV15; D perhaps matches TRBD1 (6 bases). Trimming pared 5 bases from V and 1 base from J, leaving 17 bases between. The CDR3 has 16 residues. Germline lookup yields CDR1 LNHNV and CDR2 YYDKDF (reference sequence). The whole variable domain, remainder taken from reference TRBV15 and TRBJ2-5, is DAMVIQNPRYQVTQFGKPVTLSCSQTLNHNVMYWYQQKSSQAPKLLFHYYDKDFNNEADTPDNFQSRRPNTSFCFLDIRSPGLGDTAMYLCATSARSAGAQETQYFGPGTRLLVL.